The rows below give T cell receptor beta chains drawn from one sample of a study of blood T cell repertoires in COVID-19. Method: immunoSEQ multiplex PCR; TCRdb's copy keeps in-frame clones and lacks some. The data hold a few hundred thousand clones, with around 85% observed a single time. Material for sequencing was peripheral blood. These receptors all stem from a woman aged 18-29 years with acute or convalescent COVID-19. The CDR3 runs from the conserved cysteine through the conserved F or W. A D gene is named only where the DNA matches it firmly. Only some rows state a clone size, as once, few, many or a class for expanded clones.

TRBV15	-	TRBJ2-1	TRBD2	TGTGCCACCAGCAGAGACGGCGGGAGCTCCTACAATGAGCAGTTCTTC	CATSRDGGSSYNEQFF
TRBV2	-	TRBJ1-2	TRBD1	TGTGCCAGCAGTATTGCTACAGGGGGCGTTGATGGCTACACCTTC	CASSIATGGVDGYTF
TRBV19	-	TRBJ1-6	-	TGTGCCAGTAGTTTGAGGGGGAGTGATTCACCCCTCCACTTT	CASSLRGSDSPLHF
TRBV5-1	-	TRBJ1-2	TRBD1	TGCGCCAGCAGCTTGGTTACAGGGGGAAGCTACACCTTC	CASSLVTGGSYTF
TRBV11-2	-	TRBJ2-6	-	TGTGCCAGCAGCTTAGTCTACCAGGCCAGCTCTGGGGCCAACGTCCTGACTTTC	CASSLVYQASSGANVLTF
TRBV19	-	TRBJ2-6	TRBD1	TGTGCCAGTAGGGCCCAGGGGGCTGGGGCCAACGTCCTGACTTTC	CASRAQGAGANVLTF
TRBV9	-	TRBJ2-3	-	TGTGCCAGCAGCGTAGGGGCGATGGGCACAGATACGCAGTATTTT	CASSVGAMGTDTQYF
TRBV28	-	TRBJ2-7	TRBD1	TGTGCCAGCAGTTGGGGTGGGACAGGGAACTACGAGCAGTACTTC	CASSWGGTGNYEQYF
TRBV7-6	-	TRBJ1-2	-	TGTGCCAGCAGCTCCTCGGATGGCTACACCTTC	CASSSSDGYTF
TRBV19	-	TRBJ1-4	-	TGTGCCAGTTCTAATAGGGGGACCTTTAATGAAAAACTGTTTTTT	CASSNRGTFNEKLFF
TRBV5-1	once	TRBJ1-2	TRBD1	TGCGCCAGCAGCCTAGGACAGGGTGATGGCTACACCTTC	CASSLGQGDGYTF
TRBV7-9	-	TRBJ1-1	TRBD1	TGTGCCAGCAGCCTACTTGGGACAGGGGTGATGAACACTGAAGCTTTCTTT	CASSLLGTGVMNTEAFF
TRBV18	-	TRBJ2-1	TRBD1	TGTGCCAGCTCACAGACAGGGGATGAGCAGTTCTTC	CASSQTGDEQFF
TRBV5-1	-	TRBJ2-1	TRBD2	TGCGCCAGCGGATTAGCGGGAACCTACAATGAGCAGTTCTTC	CASGLAGTYNEQFF
TRBV28	-	TRBJ1-4	-	TGTGCCAGCAGTTTTTTGCAGACTAATGAAAAACTGTTTTTT	CASSFLQTNEKLFF
TRBV2	-	TRBJ2-1	TRBD2	TGTGCCAGCAGTGAAACAGTTGCGGGAGGAGGGTTCTTC	CASSETVAGGGFF
TRBV7-9	-	TRBJ2-7	-	TGTGCCAGCAGCCCTCTACTATCCGAGCAGTACTTC	CASSPLLSEQYF
TRBV19	-	TRBJ1-6	-	TGTGCCAGTAGTATGAGACAGAGCTCCTATAATTCACCCCTCCACTTT	CASSMRQSSYNSPLHF
TRBV13	-	TRBJ2-3	TRBD2	TGTGCCAGCAGTCTCTACCGCGGGGGGGCTGTTGATACGCAGTATTTT	CASSLYRGGAVDTQYF
TRBV6-4	-	TRBJ2-1	TRBD1	TGTGCCAGCAGTGACTCGGGACAGGGAAACTACAATGAGCAGTTCTTC	CASSDSGQGNYNEQFF
TRBV19	-	TRBJ1-1	TRBD1	TGTGCCAGTAGTATACCGGACAGGGACACTGAAGCTTTCTTT	CASSIPDRDTEAFF
TRBV6-5	-	TRBJ1-5	-	TGTGCCAGCAGTTACTCGAGCGGATTCAATCAGCCCCAGCATTTT	CASSYSSGFNQPQHF
TRBV7-3	-	TRBJ1-3	TRBD1	TGTGCCAGCAGGGACAGGGTGGGCAACACCATATATTTT	CASRDRVGNTIYF
TRBV24-1	-	TRBJ1-5	-	TGTGCCACCAGTGATGGAACAGGGTTATCGGATCAGCCCCAGCATTTT	CATSDGTGLSDQPQHF
TRBV6-5	-	TRBJ1-2	-	TGTGCCAGCTCAACAGCCCCAGCTAACTATGGCTACACCTTC	CASSTAPANYGYTF
TRBV19	-	TRBJ2-5	-	TGTGCCAGTAGTATAGGCGAGGGCTCTCTCGGAGAGACCCAGTACTTC	CASSIGEGSLGETQYF
TRBV6-4	-	TRBJ1-6	TRBD1	TGTGCCAGCAGAATGACAGGGGCTGGTTCACCCCTCCACTTT	CASRMTGAGSPLHF
TRBV5-4	-	TRBJ2-3	-	TGTGCCAGCAGCTTTGCGGGTGGGGTAGATACGCAGTATTTT	CASSFAGGVDTQYF
TRBV12-5	few	TRBJ1-2	TRBD1	TGTGCTAGTGGTTTGACCAGGGGGCCCAGTGGCTATGGCTACACCTTC	CASGLTRGPSGYGYTF
TRBV6-5	-	TRBJ2-7	-	TGTGCCAGTCTAAATCGGGACACGGGGGAGCAGTACTTC	CASLNRDTGEQYF
TRBV27	-	TRBJ1-1	-	TGTGCCAGCAGTTCAAGAGAGATAAACACTGAAGCTTTCTTT	CASSSREINTEAFF
TRBV27	-	TRBJ1-6	-	TGTGCCAGCAGTTTAGACAGTTATAATTCACCCCTCCACTTT	CASSLDSYNSPLHF
TRBV29-1	once	TRBJ2-1	-	TGCAGCGTCCAAAGACTGCGGGACTACAATGAGCAGTTCTTC	CSVQRLRDYNEQFF
TRBV9	once	TRBJ2-3	TRBD2	TGTGCCAGCAGCGTTGGACTAGCGGACACAGATACGCAGTATTTT	CASSVGLADTDTQYF
TRBV11-2	-	TRBJ1-2	TRBD1	TGTGCCAGCAGCTGGGACAGCCCCCGGAGCTACACCTTC	CASSWDSPRSYTF
TRBV5-6	-	TRBJ2-7	TRBD1	TGTGCCAGCAGCGCAAGTGGGACAGGGCGTTACGAGCAGTACTTC	CASSASGTGRYEQYF
TRBV25-1	-	TRBJ1-1	-	TGTGCCAGCAGTGTCGCAGGGTGGACTGAAGCTTTCTTT	CASSVAGWTEAFF
TRBV2	-	TRBJ1-1	-	TGTGCCAGCAGTGCCCTACAGGGGAACACTGAAGCTTTCTTT	CASSALQGNTEAFF
TRBV5-1	-	TRBJ2-2	TRBD2	TGCGCCAGCAGCTTGAGACAGGGAGGACTAGCGGGAGCTGGGGAGCTGTTTTTT	CASSLRQGGLAGAGELFF
TRBV7-2	-	TRBJ1-5	-	TGTGCCAGCAGCTTAGATCCGGGACTGGATCAGCCCCAGCATTTT	CASSLDPGLDQPQHF
TRBV5-1	-	TRBJ1-1	TRBD1	TGCGCCAGCAGCTTGGGTGGACAGGCGGGTGAAGCTTTCTTT	CASSLGGQAGEAFF
TRBV9	-	TRBJ2-1	-	TGTGCCAGCAGCGTAGGGGGGGACCCATACAATGAGCAGTTCTTC	CASSVGGDPYNEQFF
TRBV2	-	TRBJ2-7	-	TGTGCCAGCGGGAGGTCCGAGGACGAGCAGTACTTC	CASGRSEDEQYF
TRBV21-1	-	TRBJ1-5	-	TGTGCCAGCAGCAAAGCGCTTCGGCAGGGGAGCAATCAGCCCCAGCATTTT	CASSKALRQGSNQPQHF
TRBV30	-	TRBJ1-2	-	TGTGCCTGGAAGGTCAGGGTGAATGGCTACACCTTC	CAWKVRVNGYTF
TRBV10-3	-	TRBJ2-1	-	TGTGCCATCAGGCGGGGAGCGGGTGGCTCCTACAATGAGCAGTTCTTC	CAIRRGAGGSYNEQFF
TRBV2	-	TRBJ1-3	-	TGTGCCAGCAGTGATGGGGGGACCTCTGGAAACACCATATATTTT	CASSDGGTSGNTIYF
TRBV4-1	-	TRBJ1-1	-	TGCGCCAGCAGTCACGGTTTGAACACTGAAGCTTTCTTT	CASSHGLNTEAFF
TRBV7-9	-	TRBJ2-1	TRBD2	TGTGCCAGCAGCCCCACCCTAGCGGGGCAAACCTATGAGCAGTTCTTC	CASSPTLAGQTYEQFF
TRBV10-2	many	TRBJ1-6	-	TGCGCCAGCAGGGAGGACAGAACCTCACCCCTCCACTTT	CASREDRTSPLHF
TRBV7-3	-	TRBJ1-1	-	TGTGCCAGCAGTCCCGAGGGCCAGCCGAACACTGAAGCTTTCTTT	CASSPEGQPNTEAFF
TRBV14	-	TRBJ2-5	TRBD1	TGTGCCAGCAGCCAACTTACAGGGGCGATTGTGGAGACCCAGTACTTC	CASSQLTGAIVETQYF
TRBV11-2	once	TRBJ2-7	-	TGTGCCAGCAGCTTACTTTTCGTCCGAGGTGACGAGCAGTACTTC	CASSLLFVRGDEQYF
TRBV29-1	-	TRBJ1-2	TRBD1	TGCAGCGTTGAACGCACCCTAGACAGGGCGGACTACACCTTC	CSVERTLDRADYTF
TRBV25-1	few	TRBJ1-6	-	TGTGCCAGCAGTGACAGGGGAAATTCACCCCTCCACTTT	CASSDRGNSPLHF
TRBV11-3	-	TRBJ2-1	TRBD1	TGTGCCAGCAGCCTGCGCCGCAACAGGGGAAGTGAGCAGTTCTTC	CASSLRRNRGSEQFF
TRBV3-1/TRBV3-2	-	TRBJ2-1	-	TGTGCCAGCAGCCCAGGGACACCCTGGGACTACAATGAGCAGTTCTTC	CASSPGTPWDYNEQFF
TRBV2	-	TRBJ2-7	-	TGTGCCAGCAGTGGGGGGGGCCTCTACGAGCAGTACTTC	CASSGGGLYEQYF
TRBV4-1	-	TRBJ2-7	-	TGCGCCAGCAGCCAAGGCCAGGGTCAGTACGAGCAGTACTTC	CASSQGQGQYEQYF
TRBV13	-	TRBJ2-2	TRBD1	TGTGCCAGCAGCTCGAAAACAGGGGGGCCCGCGAACACCGGGGAGCTGTTTTTT	CASSSKTGGPANTGELFF